This TCR beta chain emerged from a study of human T cells and chemical hapten exposure. The wider study: The sensitizer, 2% DPC, was used on roughly 2 cm by roughly 2 cm of upper inner arm skin.

TCRdb reprocessed the RACE reads with MiXCR, giving one entry per CDR3 protein. The sample includes about 73,000 distinct CDR3 sequences, 8.5% of them seen just once. Time point defined: patch test 2, 6 weeks after DPC sensitization. The treatment: therapeutic diphenylcyclopropenone sensitization with weekly scalp DPC. Germline trimming cut 4 bases from V and 4 bases from J; bases unmatched to any gene: 19. In germline, CDR1 is SEHNR, CDR2 FQNEAQ (reference sequence). This CDR3 spans 20 amino acids. The receptor's source is a woman aged 45-65 years with alopecia areata. Some clones in this sample may be carry-over from other donors' samples. The specimen comprised whole blood, sampled in connection with sensitization to the hapten diphenylcyclopropenone (DPC). The V and J genes are TRBV7-9 and TRBJ2-1, with 10 nucleotides matching TRBD2. The CDR3 loop is CASSWGIAGGKTRLYNEQFF. CDR3 nucleotide sequence: TGTGCCAGCAGCTGGGGGATAGCGGGAGGAAAAACACGTTTGTACAATGAGCAGTTCTTC.